This section outlines one T cell receptor (beta chain) sequence together with its context. This sample stems from a study of control samples from healthy donors and cancer patients. Assay: immunoSEQ multiplex PCR; the TCRdb copy retains only in-frame clones and omits some. Here the sample spans 70,000 or so clones, roughly 82% being singletons. The CDR3 spans 14 residues. The V end lost 0 bases, the J end lost 1 base, and 6 bases lay between the germline ends. Per the germline V gene, CDR1 is LGHDT and CDR2 is YNNKEL (reference sequence). The J gene is TRBJ1-1, the V gene TRBV3-1 (or the pseudogene TRBV3-2); D gene unclear. The source is a woman aged 45-59 years with lung cancer. Sequencing was done on a sample of PBMCs. CDR3 amino acids: CASSQDRRNTEAFF. CDR3 sequence (DNA): TGTGCCAGCAGCCAAGACCGCAGGAACACTGAAGCTTTCTTT.